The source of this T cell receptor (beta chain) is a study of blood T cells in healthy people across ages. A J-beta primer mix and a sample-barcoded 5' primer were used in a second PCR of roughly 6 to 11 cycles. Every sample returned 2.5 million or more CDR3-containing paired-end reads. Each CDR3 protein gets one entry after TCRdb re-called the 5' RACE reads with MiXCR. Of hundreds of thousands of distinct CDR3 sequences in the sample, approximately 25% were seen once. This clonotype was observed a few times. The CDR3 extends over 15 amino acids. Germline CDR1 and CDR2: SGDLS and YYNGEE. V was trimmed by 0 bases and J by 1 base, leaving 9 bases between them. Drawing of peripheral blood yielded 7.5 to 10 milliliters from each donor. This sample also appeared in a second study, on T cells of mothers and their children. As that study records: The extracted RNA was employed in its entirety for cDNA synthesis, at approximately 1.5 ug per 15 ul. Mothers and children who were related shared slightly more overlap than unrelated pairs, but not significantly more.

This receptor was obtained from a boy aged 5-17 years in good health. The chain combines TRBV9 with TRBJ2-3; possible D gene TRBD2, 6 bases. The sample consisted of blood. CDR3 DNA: TGTGCCAGCAGCGTAGGTCCTAGCGGCACAGATACGCAGTATTTT. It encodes CASSVGPSGTDTQYF. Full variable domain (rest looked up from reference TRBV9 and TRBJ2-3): DSGVTQTPKHLITATGQRVTLRCSPRSGDLSVYWYQQSLDQGLQFLIQYYNGEERAKGNILERFSAQQFPDLHSELNLSSLELGDSALYFCASSVGPSGTDTQYFGPGTRLTVL.